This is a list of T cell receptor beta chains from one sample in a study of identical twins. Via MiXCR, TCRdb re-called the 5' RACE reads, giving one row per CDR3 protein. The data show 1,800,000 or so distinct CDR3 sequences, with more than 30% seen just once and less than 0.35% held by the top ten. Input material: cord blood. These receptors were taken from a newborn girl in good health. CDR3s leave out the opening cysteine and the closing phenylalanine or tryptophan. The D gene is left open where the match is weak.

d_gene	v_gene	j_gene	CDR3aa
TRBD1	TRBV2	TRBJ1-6	ASSDRDSPLH
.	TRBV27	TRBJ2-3	ASSLSVGSDTQY
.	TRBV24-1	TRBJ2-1	ATSDFPGYNEQF
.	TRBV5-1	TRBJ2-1	ASSFQDSYNEQF
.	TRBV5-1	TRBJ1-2	ASSLVGAQGYT
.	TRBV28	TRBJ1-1	AITRGRGLNTEAF
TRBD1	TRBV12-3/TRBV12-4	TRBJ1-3	ASSWGQLSGNTIY
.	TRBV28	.	ASSPIQGRAYEQY
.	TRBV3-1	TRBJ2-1	ASSQQGGSEQF
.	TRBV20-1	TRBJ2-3	SARAWRDSTDTQY
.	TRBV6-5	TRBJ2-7	ASSYGLAAEQY
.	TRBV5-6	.	ASSFSPKEETQY
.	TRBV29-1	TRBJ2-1	SVVPRSRYNKQF
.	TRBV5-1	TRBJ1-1	ASSLSVGGGNTEAF
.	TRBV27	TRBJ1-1	ASSLLGPTGNTEAF
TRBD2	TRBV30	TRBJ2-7	AWSSGTRGTCEQY
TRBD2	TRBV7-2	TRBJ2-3	ASSQGLAGVFYTDTQY
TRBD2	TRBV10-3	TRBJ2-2	AARDYNTGELF
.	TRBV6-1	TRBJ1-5	ASSEIGTYSNQPQH